This TCR beta chain was sequenced for a study of blood T cell repertoires in COVID-19. Study summary: Whether acute or convalescent, the COVID-19 samples came from the United States, Italy and Spain. Nucleic acid was either cDNA or gDNA, and it came from T cells, B-cell-depleted T cells, or PBMCs.

Generated by immunoSEQ multiplex PCR, the TCRdb table keeps only in-frame clones and is missing some. The table lists about 290,000 clones, around 90% of them singletons. Participant age was roughly 18 to 90 years, and participants resided in 25 or so US areas. Grouping used clinical history reported by participants in a survey and questionnaire. The CDR3 runs to 12 residues. Germline assignment: CDR1 SGHNT and CDR2 YYREEE (reference sequence). V was pared by 4 bases and J by 10 bases, with 9 bases between. The sequence derives from a woman aged 35 to 49 who had recovered from COVID-19. The chain joins TRBV5-4 to TRBJ1-6, with D unclear. The specimen was PBMCs or T cells enriched from blood (not recorded which). CDR3 DNA: TGTGCCAGCAGCCTGGACGAGTCACCCCTCCACTTT. It is translated as CASSLDESPLHF.